One sample yielded the 2 T cell receptor beta chains listed below, sequenced in a study of response to subunit inactivated influenza vaccine. TCRdb re-called the RT-PCR reads with MiXCR, one entry per CDR3 protein. Of hundreds of thousands of distinct CDR3 sequences detected, about 10% appear once; the ten largest clones hold 10%. Source: PBMCs from blood, taken on the day of vaccination. Receptor source: a man aged 50 to 60 who received an inactivated influenza vaccine.

The sample holds many counts of this clonotype. In DNA form, the CDR3 reads TGTGCCAGCAGCCGCCCATCGACAGGGCTTCGCGTTATGGGAGCCAAAAACATTCAGTACTTC. The encoded protein is CASSRPSTGLRVMGAKNIQYF. The V and J genes are TRBV28 and TRBJ2-4, with 7 bases fitting TRBD1. The junction had 23 bases not matched to a gene; V was cut back by 6 bases and J by 0 bases. CDR3 length: 21 amino acids. CDR1 is MDHEN, CDR2 SYDVKM, per germline.

Only a few counts were recorded for this clonotype. The chain joins TRBV12-3 or TRBV12-4 to TRBJ2-7; possibly TRBD2 for D (5 bases). This CDR3 contains 15 residues. V was trimmed by 1 base and J by 1 base, leaving 11 bases between them. CDR3 loop: CASSLGARGSYEQYF. CDR3 DNA: TGTGCCAGCAGTTTAGGCGCTAGAGGGTCCTACGAGCAGTACTTC.